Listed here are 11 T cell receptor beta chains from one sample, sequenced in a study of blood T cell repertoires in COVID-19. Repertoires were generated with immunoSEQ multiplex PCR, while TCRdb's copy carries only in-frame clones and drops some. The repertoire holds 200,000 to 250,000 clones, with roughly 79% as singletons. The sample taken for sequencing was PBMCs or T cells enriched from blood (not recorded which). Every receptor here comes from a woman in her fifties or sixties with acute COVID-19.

The DNA for the CDR3 is TGTGCCAGCAGGTACAGAACTTCTAATGAAAAACTGTTTTTT. Residues: CASRYRTSNEKLFF. The chain has TRBV5-6 and TRBJ1-4; the D is unclear. CDR1 is SGHDT and CDR2 is YYEEEE in the germline V gene. Trimming shortened V by 5 bases and J by 3 bases, and 11 bases separated the two germline ends. This CDR3 is built from 14 residues.

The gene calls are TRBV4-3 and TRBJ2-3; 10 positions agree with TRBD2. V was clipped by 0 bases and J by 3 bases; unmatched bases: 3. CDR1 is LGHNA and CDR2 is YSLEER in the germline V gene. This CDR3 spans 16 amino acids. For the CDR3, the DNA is TGCGCCAGCAGCCAAGATAGCGGGGGGAATACAGATACGCAGTATTTT. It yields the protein CASSQDSGGNTDTQYF.

CDR3 sequence (DNA): TGTGCCAGTACACCCGGGACAGGGAACGGGCTGAGCTCCTACAATGAGCAGTTCTTC. Its translation is CASTPGTGNGLSSYNEQFF. The chain carries TRBV19 and TRBJ2-1; 9 bases line up with TRBD1. V shed 7 bases, J shed 0 bases, and the junction held 16 bases outside the gene matches. Germline-derived CDR1 and CDR2 are LNHDA and SQIVND (reference sequence). The CDR3 covers 19 residues.

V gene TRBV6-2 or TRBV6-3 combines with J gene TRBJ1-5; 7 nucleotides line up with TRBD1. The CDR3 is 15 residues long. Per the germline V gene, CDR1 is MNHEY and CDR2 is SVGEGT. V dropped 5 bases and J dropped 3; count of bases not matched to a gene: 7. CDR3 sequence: CASSLRGQLNQPQHF. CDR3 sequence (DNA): TGTGCCAGCAGTCTGAGGGGACAGCTCAATCAGCCCCAGCATTTT.

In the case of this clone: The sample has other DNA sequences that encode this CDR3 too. The CDR3 sequence: CASSVGTAQETQYF. CDR3 DNA sequence: TGTGCCAGCAGCGTTGGTACAGCTCAAGAGACCCAGTACTTC. The chain recombines TRBV9 with TRBJ2-5; D remains unclear. CDR1 and CDR2 from the germline V gene are SGDLS and YYNGEE. The CDR3 totals 14 residues. V dropped 2 bases and J dropped 2 bases, with 10 bases sitting between them.

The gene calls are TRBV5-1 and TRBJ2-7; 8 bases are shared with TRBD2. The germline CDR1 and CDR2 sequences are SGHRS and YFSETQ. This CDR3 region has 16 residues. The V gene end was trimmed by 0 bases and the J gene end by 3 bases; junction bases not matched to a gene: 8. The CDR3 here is CASSLAHGGGNYEQYF. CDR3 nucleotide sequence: TGCGCCAGCAGCTTGGCCCATGGCGGGGGGAACTACGAGCAGTACTTC.

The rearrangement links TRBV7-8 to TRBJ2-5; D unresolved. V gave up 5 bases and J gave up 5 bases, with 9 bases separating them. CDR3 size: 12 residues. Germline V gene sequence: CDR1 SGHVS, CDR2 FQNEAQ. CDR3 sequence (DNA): TGTGCCAGCAGCCCACAAAAGGAGACCCAGTACTTC. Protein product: CASSPQKETQYF.

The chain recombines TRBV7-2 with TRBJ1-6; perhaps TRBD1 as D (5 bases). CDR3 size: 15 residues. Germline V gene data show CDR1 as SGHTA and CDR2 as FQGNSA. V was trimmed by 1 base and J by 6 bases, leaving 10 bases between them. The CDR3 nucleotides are TGTGCCAGCAGCTTAGGATCCAGGGCTAATTCACCCCTCCACTTT. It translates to CASSLGSRANSPLHF. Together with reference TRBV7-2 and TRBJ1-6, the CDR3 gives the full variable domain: GAGVSQSPSNKVTEKGKDVELRCDPISGHTALYWYRQSLGQGLEFLIYFQGNSAPDKSGLPSDRFSAERTGGSVSTLTIQRTQQEDSAVYLCASSLGSRANSPLHFGNGTRLTVT.

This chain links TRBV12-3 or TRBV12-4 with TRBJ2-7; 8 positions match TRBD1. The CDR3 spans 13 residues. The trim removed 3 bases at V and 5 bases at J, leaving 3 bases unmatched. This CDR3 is CASSFSGGHEQYF. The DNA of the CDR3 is TGTGCCAGCAGTTTCTCAGGGGGCCACGAGCAGTACTTC.

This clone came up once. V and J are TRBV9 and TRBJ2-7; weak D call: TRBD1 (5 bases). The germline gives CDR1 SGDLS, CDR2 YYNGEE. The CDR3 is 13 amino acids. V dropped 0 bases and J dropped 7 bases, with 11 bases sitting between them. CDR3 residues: CASSVEPGKEQYF. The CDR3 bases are TGTGCCAGCAGCGTAGAGCCAGGGAAAGAGCAGTACTTC. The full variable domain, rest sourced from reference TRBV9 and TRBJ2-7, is DSGVTQTPKHLITATGQRVTLRCSPRSGDLSVYWYQQSLDQGLQFLIQYYNGEERAKGNILERFSAQQFPDLHSELNLSSLELGDSALYFCASSVEPGKEQYFGPGTRLTVT.

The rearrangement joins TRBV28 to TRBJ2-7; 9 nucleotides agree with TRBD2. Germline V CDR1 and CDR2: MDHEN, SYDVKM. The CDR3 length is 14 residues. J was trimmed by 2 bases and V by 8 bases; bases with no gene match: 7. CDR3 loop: CASRPSGKTYEQYF. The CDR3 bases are TGTGCCAGCCGCCCTAGCGGGAAGACCTACGAGCAGTACTTC.